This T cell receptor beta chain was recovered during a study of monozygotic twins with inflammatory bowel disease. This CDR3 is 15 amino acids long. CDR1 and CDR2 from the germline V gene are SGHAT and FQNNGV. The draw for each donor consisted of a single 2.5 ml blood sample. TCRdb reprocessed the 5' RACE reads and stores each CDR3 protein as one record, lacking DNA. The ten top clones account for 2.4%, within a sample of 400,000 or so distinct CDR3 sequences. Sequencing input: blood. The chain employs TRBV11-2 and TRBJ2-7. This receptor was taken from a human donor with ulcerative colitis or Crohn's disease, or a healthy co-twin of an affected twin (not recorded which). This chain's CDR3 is CASSLAWESSYEQYF.